This section outlines one T cell receptor (beta chain) sequence together with its context. The antigen remains undetermined. Germline values: CDR1 MDHEN, CDR2 SYDVKM. This CDR3 comprises 12 residues. The V and J ends lost 4 bases and 2 bases respectively, with 4 bases between them. This specimen belongs to a study of cytomegalovirus exposure and HLA in healthy donors. Study-level background: Of all 400 or so donors who were genotyped, roughly 85% belonged to the Caucasian-associated ancestry cluster. General study points: 87-base-pair reads could not separate some V segments, including TRBV6-2 and TRBV6-3. For most TCR beta V segments, an earlier analysis put the productive rate at about 90% or about 30% of the time.

Researchers ran the PCR with 60 Vbeta and 13 Jbeta primers. The protocol was immunoSEQ multiplex PCR, while the TCRdb copy is restricted to in-frame clones and leaves out a portion. The table records over 120,000 clones, approximately 63% of them present only once. The sequence came from a woman aged 55-69 years in good health and CMV-seropositive. The chain is built from TRBV28 and TRBJ2-3; the D is unclear. Input material: PBMCs. The CDR3 here is CASSSLTDTQYF. In DNA form, the CDR3 reads TGTGCCAGCAGTTCCCTCACAGATACGCAGTATTTT.